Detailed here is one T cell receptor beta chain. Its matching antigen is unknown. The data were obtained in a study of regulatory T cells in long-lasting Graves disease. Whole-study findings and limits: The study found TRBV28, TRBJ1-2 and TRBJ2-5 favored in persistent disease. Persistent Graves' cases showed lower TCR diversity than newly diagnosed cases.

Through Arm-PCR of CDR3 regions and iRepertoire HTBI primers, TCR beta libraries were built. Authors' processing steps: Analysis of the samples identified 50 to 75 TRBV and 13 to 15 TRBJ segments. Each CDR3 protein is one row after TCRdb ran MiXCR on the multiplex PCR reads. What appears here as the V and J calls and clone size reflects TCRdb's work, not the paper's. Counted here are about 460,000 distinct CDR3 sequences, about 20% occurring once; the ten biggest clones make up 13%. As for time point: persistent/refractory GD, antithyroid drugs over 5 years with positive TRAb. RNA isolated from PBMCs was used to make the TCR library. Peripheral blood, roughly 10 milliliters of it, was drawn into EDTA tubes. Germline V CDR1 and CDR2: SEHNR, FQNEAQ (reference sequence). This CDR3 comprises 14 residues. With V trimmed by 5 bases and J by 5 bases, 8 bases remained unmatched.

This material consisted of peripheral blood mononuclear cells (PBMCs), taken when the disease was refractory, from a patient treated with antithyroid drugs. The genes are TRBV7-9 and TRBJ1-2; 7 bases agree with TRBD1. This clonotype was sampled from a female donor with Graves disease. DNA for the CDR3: TGTGCCAGCAGCAGTCTTCGGGACAGTTATGGCTACACCTTC. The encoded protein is CASSSLRDSYGYTF. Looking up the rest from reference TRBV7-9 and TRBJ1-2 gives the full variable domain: DTGVSQNPRHKITKRGQNVTFRCDPISEHNRLYWYRQTLGQGPEFLTYFQNEAQLEKSRLLSDRFSAERPKGSFSTLEIQRTEQGDSAMYLCASSSLRDSYGYTFGSGTRLTVV.